The 18 T cell receptor beta chains below all came from one sample that was sequenced in a study of cytomegalovirus exposure and HLA in healthy donors. This PCR relied on a set of 60 Vbeta primers and 13 Jbeta primers. The assay was immunoSEQ multiplex PCR, and TCRdb's table has in-frame clones only and misses some. In the table there are about 84,000 clones, 63% of which are singletons. Sequencing was carried out using PBMCs. All receptors come from a woman in her forties in good health and CMV-seropositive.

The rearrangement joins TRBV27 to TRBJ2-2; TRBD2 agrees at 7 bases. Germline V gene sequence: CDR1 MNHEY, CDR2 SMNVEV (reference sequence). The CDR3 runs 19 residues. The V segment lost 2 bases and the J segment 5 bases; nucleotides outside the gene matches: 17. This CDR3 reads CASSLRSAGVVLRTGELFF. The DNA of the CDR3 is TGTGCCAGCAGTTTAAGGTCCGCGGGAGTGGTGTTAAGGACCGGGGAGCTGTTTTTT.

J is TRBJ2-7 and V is TRBV27, with TRBD2 as a possible D gene (6 bases). Between the trimmed V and J ends, which lost 3 bases and 3 bases, there was a span of 9 bases. Per the germline V gene, CDR1 is MNHEY and CDR2 is SMNVEV (reference sequence). The CDR3 consists of 13 residues. CDR3 bases: TGTGCCAGCAGTTTTGGTAGCGGCTACGAGCAGTACTTC. This codes for CASSFGSGYEQYF.

There are a few counts of this clone. V gene TRBV7-2 combines with J gene TRBJ1-2; D ambiguous. The CDR3 is made up of 11 amino acids. Germline V CDR1 and CDR2: SGHTA, FQGNSA. V dropped 2 bases and J dropped 7 bases, with 5 bases sitting between them. The chain's CDR3 is CASSLFSGYTF. The CDR3 DNA is TGTGCCAGCAGCTTATTTAGTGGCTACACCTTC.

The rearrangement joins TRBV4-1 to TRBJ2-7, with D maybe TRBD1 (5 bases). V lost 6 bases to trimming and J lost 3 bases, with 18 bases between them. CDR1 is MGHRA and CDR2 is YSYEKL in the germline V gene. The CDR3 sequence is 15 residues long. CDR3: CASSPEIYRSYEQYF. As DNA, the CDR3 is TGCGCCAGCAGTCCGGAGATCTACAGGAGCTACGAGCAGTACTTC.

This chain joins TRBV28 and TRBJ1-5; a possible D gene is TRBD1 (6 bases). Trimming took 3 bases from V and 6 from J, leaving 9 bases between them. CDR1 and CDR2 from the germline V gene are MDHEN and SYDVKM. This CDR3 comprises 13 residues. The chain's CDR3 is CASSFQGSQPQHF. The CDR3 nucleotides are TGTGCCAGCAGTTTTCAGGGGTCTCAGCCCCAGCATTTT.

The chain couples TRBV7-2 to TRBJ2-1, with 9 bases lining up with TRBD2. There are 14 residues in the CDR3. The germline V gene has CDR1 SGHTA and CDR2 FQGNSA. Trimming removed 5 bases from V and 9 bases from J; junction bases left unmatched: 8. The CDR3 bases are TGTGCCAGCAGCCCATTAGCGGGAGATGCTGAGCAGTTCTTC. This encodes CASSPLAGDAEQFF.

This clone was picked up one time. This chain connects TRBV6-5 to TRBJ1-1; perhaps TRBD1 as D (5 bases). V shed 0 bases and J shed 2 bases, with 10 bases lying between them. The CDR3 totals 15 residues. Germline V gene lookup returns CDR1 MNHEY and CDR2 SVGAGI. The CDR3 region is CASSYSYQGNTEAFF. Here the CDR3 DNA reads TGTGCCAGCAGTTACTCGTACCAGGGTAACACTGAAGCTTTCTTT.

The chain uses TRBV29-1 and TRBJ2-1; no definite D call. This CDR3 contains 15 residues. Between the trimmed V and J ends, which lost 6 bases and 8 bases, there was a span of 23 bases. Germline lookup yields CDR1 SQVTM and CDR2 ANQGSEA. The CDR3 is CSVVPRRGQGDEQFF. In nucleotides, the CDR3 is TGCAGCGTCGTCCCTAGGCGAGGCCAAGGCGATGAGCAGTTCTTC.

This clone was detected a few times. The chain couples TRBV4-1 to TRBJ1-5, with D perhaps matching TRBD1 (6 bases). V was shortened by 6 bases and J by 4 bases, with 31 bases between the two germline ends. The germline V gene encodes CDR1 MGHRA and CDR2 YSYEKL. This CDR3 region has 20 residues. CDR3 protein: CASRPRDTSFVRALNQPQHF. The DNA for the CDR3 is TGCGCCAGCAGACCCCGGGACACCAGTTTCGTTCGCGCGCTTAATCAGCCCCAGCATTTT.

The genes are TRBV5-5 and TRBJ1-1; TRBD1 is a possible D gene (6 bases). This CDR3 is 14 amino acids long. The V end lost 3 bases, the J end lost 6 bases, and 15 bases lay between the germline ends. Germline V lookup: CDR1 SGHKS, CDR2 YYEKEE (reference sequence). CDR3 residues: CASSWTTGLSEAFF. CDR3 nucleotide sequence: TGTGCCAGCAGCTGGACCACAGGGCTATCTGAAGCTTTCTTT.

The chain employs TRBV4-2 and TRBJ1-4, with D uncertain. From germline, CDR1 is LGHNA and CDR2 YNFKEQ. V gave up 1 base and J gave up 7 bases, with 4 bases separating them. CDR3 size: 12 residues. The CDR3 nucleotides are TGTGCCAGCAGCCAAGCGGGTGAAAAACTGTTTTTT. This gives the protein CASSQAGEKLFF.

CDR3 loop: CASTWAPQETQYF. CDR3 nucleotide sequence: TGTGCCAGCACCTGGGCGCCTCAAGAGACCCAGTACTTC. The J gene is TRBJ2-5, the V gene TRBV28; D unclear. This CDR3 is 13 amino acids long. CDR1 is MDHEN and CDR2 is SYDVKM in the germline V gene. V was trimmed by 7 bases and J by 2 bases, leaving 11 bases between them.

This clone was seen a few times. The rearrangement uses TRBV4-1 and TRBJ2-7; perhaps TRBD2 as D (5 bases). Germline loops: CDR1 MGHRA, CDR2 YSYEKL. The V end was cut by 5 bases, the J end by 4 bases, with 15 bases between. This CDR3 is built from 14 residues. The DNA for the CDR3 is TGCGCCAGCAGCGCCGGGATAACCTCTTACGAGCAGTACTTC. It translates to CASSAGITSYEQYF.

This CDR3 is CASSLDGFYEQYF. The CDR3 coding sequence is TGTGCCAGCAGCTTGGACGGTTTCTACGAGCAGTACTTC. The rearrangement joins TRBV5-4 to TRBJ2-7; no firm D call. From germline, CDR1 is SGHNT and CDR2 YYREEE (reference sequence). This CDR3 has 13 amino acids. V lost 0 bases and J 3 bases, leaving 7 bases between the germline ends. Looking up the rest from reference TRBV5-4 and TRBJ2-7 gives the full variable domain: ETGVTQSPTHLIKTRGQQVTLRCSSQSGHNTVSWYQQALGQGPQFIFQYYREEENGRGNFPPRFSGLQFPNYSSELNVNALELDDSALYLCASSLDGFYEQYFGPGTRLTVT.

The chain employs TRBV6-5 and TRBJ2-1; the match to TRBD2 covers 9 bases. The CDR3 extends over 13 amino acids. V dropped 6 bases and J dropped 9; count of bases not matched to a gene: 6. The germline CDR1 and CDR2 sequences are MNHEY and SVGAGI. The CDR3 coding sequence is TGTGCCAGCAGCCGTAGCGGGAGTAGTGAGCAGTTCTTC. Its protein product is CASSRSGSSEQFF.

The J gene is TRBJ2-5, the V gene TRBV4-1, with 10 bases identical to TRBD2. The CDR3 loop spans 16 amino acids. Germline values: CDR1 MGHRA, CDR2 YSYEKL. With V trimmed by 4 bases and J by 4 bases, 9 bases remained unmatched. CDR3 region: CASSLQAGGVGETQYF. The DNA for the CDR3 is TGCGCCAGCAGCCTACAAGCGGGAGGGGTTGGAGAGACCCAGTACTTC.

The chain employs TRBV30 and TRBJ1-1, with a tentative D call TRBD1 (5 bases). V lost 2 bases, J lost 3 bases, and 10 bases lay in between. CDR1 is GTSNPN and CDR2 is SVGIG in the germline V gene (reference sequence). This CDR3 region has 13 residues. CDR3 DNA: TGTGCCTGGAGTCAGGGTTGGGACACTGAAGCTTTCTTT. Translated: CAWSQGWDTEAFF.

V is TRBV7-9 and J is TRBJ1-1; no clear D. Deletions cut 1 base from V and 3 bases from J, with 6 bases between. This CDR3 region has 13 residues. The germline V gene encodes CDR1 SEHNR and CDR2 FQNEAQ (reference sequence). CDR3 amino acids: CASSLGPYTEAFF. The CDR3 DNA follows: TGTGCCAGCAGCTTAGGGCCGTACACTGAAGCTTTCTTT. Complete variable domain (other parts from reference TRBV7-9 and TRBJ1-1): DTGVSQNPRHKITKRGQNVTFRCDPISEHNRLYWYRQTLGQGPEFLTYFQNEAQLEKSRLLSDRFSAERPKGSFSTLEIQRTEQGDSAMYLCASSLGPYTEAFFGQGTRLTVV.